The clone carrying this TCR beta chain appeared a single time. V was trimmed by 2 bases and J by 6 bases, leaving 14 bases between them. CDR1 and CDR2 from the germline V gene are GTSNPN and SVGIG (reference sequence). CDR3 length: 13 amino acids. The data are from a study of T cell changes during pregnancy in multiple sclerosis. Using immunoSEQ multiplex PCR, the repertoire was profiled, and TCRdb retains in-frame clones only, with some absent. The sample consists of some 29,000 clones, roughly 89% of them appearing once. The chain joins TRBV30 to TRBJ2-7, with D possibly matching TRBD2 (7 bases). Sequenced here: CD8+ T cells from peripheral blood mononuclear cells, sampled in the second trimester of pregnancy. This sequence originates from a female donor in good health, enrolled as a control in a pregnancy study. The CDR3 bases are TGTGCCTGGAGTTTTGGGGGGGCAATCGAGCAGTACTTC. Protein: CAWSFGGAIEQYF.